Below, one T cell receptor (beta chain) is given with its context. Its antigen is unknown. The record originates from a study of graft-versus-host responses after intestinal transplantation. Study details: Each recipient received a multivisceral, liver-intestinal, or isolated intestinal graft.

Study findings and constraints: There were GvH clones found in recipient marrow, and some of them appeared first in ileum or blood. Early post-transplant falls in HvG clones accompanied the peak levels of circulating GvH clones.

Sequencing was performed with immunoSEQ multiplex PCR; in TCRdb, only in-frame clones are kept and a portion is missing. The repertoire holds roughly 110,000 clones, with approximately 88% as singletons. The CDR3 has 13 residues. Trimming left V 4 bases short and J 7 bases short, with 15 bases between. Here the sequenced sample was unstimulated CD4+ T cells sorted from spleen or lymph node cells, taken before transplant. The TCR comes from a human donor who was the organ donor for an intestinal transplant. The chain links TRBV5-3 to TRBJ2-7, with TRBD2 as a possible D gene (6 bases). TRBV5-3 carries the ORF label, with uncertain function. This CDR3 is CARSPRSAGEQYF. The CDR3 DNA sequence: TGTGCCAGAAGCCCTCGAAGTGCGGGGGAGCAGTACTTC.